These 17 T cell receptor beta chains came from one sample sequenced in a study of OX40 agonist ivuxolimab in advanced cancers. Data came from immunoSEQ multiplex PCR; TCRdb stores just in-frame clones and leaves some out. Among 60,000 to 65,000 clones listed, about 83% were seen once. This specimen was CD4+ or CD8+ T cells sorted from blood, taken in a trial of the OX40 agonist ivuxolimab. Receptor source: an adult with an advanced solid tumor such as melanoma, head and neck, liver or kidney cancer.

This rearrangement joins TRBV11-2 to TRBJ2-7; 9 positions match TRBD2. The CDR3 loop spans 16 amino acids. The J segment lost 7 bases and the V segment lost 1 base, leaving 11 bases of the junction unmatched. Looked up from germline, CDR1 is SGHAT and CDR2 is FQNNGV. The CDR3 loop reads CASSLAVAGVSWEQYF. The CDR3 region has the DNA TGTGCCAGCAGCTTAGCGGTAGCGGGAGTGTCGTGGGAGCAGTACTTC.

The chain has TRBV2 and TRBJ1-1; D is unclear. The germline V gene has CDR1 SNHLY and CDR2 FYNNEI. Trimming cost V 5 bases and J 0 bases, with 10 bases left between them. CDR3 length equals 14 residues. The CDR3 here is CASSSFSVNTEAFF. CDR3 nucleotide sequence: TGTGCCAGCAGTAGCTTTTCAGTGAACACTGAAGCTTTCTTT.

The DNA for the CDR3 is TGCGCCAGCAGCTTAAGATCTGGGGACACTGAAGCTTTCTTT. It specifies CASSLRSGDTEAFF. The chain uses TRBV5-1 and TRBJ1-1; D not certain. V was pared by 2 bases and J by 3 bases, with 11 bases between. Looked up from germline, CDR1 is SGHRS and CDR2 is YFSETQ. There are 14 residues in the CDR3. Complete variable domain (other parts from reference TRBV5-1 and TRBJ1-1): KAGVTQTPRYLIKTRGQQVTLSCSPISGHRSVSWYQQTPGQGLQFLFEYFSETQRNKGNFPGRFSGRQFSNSRSEMNVSTLELGDSALYLCASSLRSGDTEAFFGQGTRLTVV.

The chain couples TRBV6-1 to TRBJ2-1; 8 positions agree with TRBD2. The junction had 2 bases not matched to a gene; V was cut back by 6 bases and J by 4 bases. The CDR3 contains 13 residues. Germline V gene sequence: CDR1 MNHNS, CDR2 SASEGT. The CDR3 spells CASRLAAYNEQFF. CDR3 nucleotide sequence: TGTGCCAGCAGACTAGCGGCTTACAATGAGCAGTTCTTC.

The V call is TRBV5-1, the J call TRBJ2-5; possible D gene TRBD2, 5 bases. Germline CDR1 reads SGHRS; CDR2 reads YFSETQ. The CDR3 contains 15 residues. Trimming cost V 1 base and J 7 bases, with 17 bases left between them. CDR3 DNA sequence: TGCGCCAGCAGCTTGCGGGCTACCTCAGGAGGGACCCAGTACTTC. Amino acids: CASSLRATSGGTQYF.

In DNA, the CDR3 is TGCGCCAGCAGCCCCGTAAGAACCGGACAGGGTGTTTATGAAAAACTGTTTTTT. Encoded protein: CASSPVRTGQGVYEKLFF. V gene TRBV4-1 combines with J gene TRBJ1-4, with 8 bases that match TRBD1. The germline gives CDR1 MGHRA, CDR2 YSYEKL. V lost 4 bases to trimming and J lost 6 bases; unmatched junction nucleotides: 16. There are 18 residues in the CDR3.

V gene TRBV5-1 combines with J gene TRBJ2-5; 8 bases line up with TRBD1. The ends lost 4 bases at V and 4 bases at J; junction bases unmatched: 0. From germline, CDR1 is SGHRS and CDR2 YFSETQ. This CDR3 contains 12 residues. Written as DNA, the CDR3 is TGCGCCAGCAGCGGGACAGGAGAGACCCAGTACTTC. This encodes CASSGTGETQYF.

The genes are TRBV18 and TRBJ2-3, with TRBD2 matching 8 bases. This CDR3 region has 16 residues. The V and J ends lost 3 bases and 3 bases, in that order; junction bases with no gene match: 8. The germline gives CDR1 KGHSH, CDR2 LQKENI. The CDR3 spells CASSPVGTSMTDTQYF. The CDR3 nucleotides are TGTGCCAGCTCACCGGTTGGGACTAGTATGACAGATACGCAGTATTTT.

The rearrangement links TRBV7-8 to TRBJ2-5, with D possibly being TRBD2 (6 bases). The J call is doubtful: the DNA matches TRBJ2-7 better. The CDR3 is 13 amino acids. The germline V gene has CDR1 SGHVS and CDR2 FQNEAQ. CDR3 nucleotides: TGTGCCAGCAGACCGTTAGCGGTCCCCGAGCAGTACTTC. It yields the protein CASRPLAVPEQYF.

Of note for this clone: The sample holds other DNA sequences that translate to the same CDR3. V is TRBV19 and J is TRBJ2-3, with unresolved D. This CDR3 comprises 11 residues. In germline, CDR1 is LNHDA, CDR2 SQIVND (reference sequence). Trimming took 3 bases from V and 6 from J, leaving 4 bases between them. CDR3 sequence reads: CASSIRDTQYF. The CDR3 DNA is TGTGCCAGTAGTATCCGGGATACGCAGTATTTT.

This clone was detected a few times. The chain is built from TRBV19 and TRBJ1-2, with TRBD1 matching over 7 bases. The CDR3 sequence is 13 residues long. The J segment lost 2 bases and the V segment lost 9 bases, leaving 6 bases of the junction unmatched. Germline V gene data show CDR1 as LNHDA and CDR2 as SQIVND (reference sequence). The DNA for the CDR3 is TGTGCCAGCGTAAACAGGGGCAACTATGGCTACACCTTC. This encodes CASVNRGNYGYTF.

The chain employs TRBV19 and TRBJ1-1; maybe TRBD1 (6 bases). CDR3 size: 17 residues. The V end lost 5 bases, the J end lost 0 bases, and 19 bases lay between the germline ends. Germline V gives CDR1 LNHDA, CDR2 SQIVND (reference sequence). The CDR3 region is CASSPYQRQAMNTEAFF. DNA of the CDR3: TGTGCCAGTAGTCCTTATCAAAGACAGGCAATGAACACTGAAGCTTTCTTT.

V gene TRBV10-1 combines with J gene TRBJ1-2; 7 nucleotides line up with TRBD1. Germline trimming cut 6 bases from V and 8 bases from J; bases unmatched to any gene: 9. Germline lookup yields CDR1 WNHNN and CDR2 SYGVQD (reference sequence). This CDR3 has 13 amino acids. CDR3 sequence: CASSPSTGDGYTF. CDR3 bases: TGCGCCAGCAGCCCTAGCACAGGGGACGGCTACACCTTC.

The chain has TRBV11-2 and TRBJ1-1; D gene unclear. V was trimmed by 3 bases and J by 1 base, leaving 9 bases between them. The CDR3 has 14 amino acids. Germline CDR1 SGHAT, CDR2 FQNNGV. The CDR3 protein is CASSFRLENTEAFF. Written as DNA, the CDR3 is TGTGCCAGCAGCTTTCGATTGGAGAACACTGAAGCTTTCTTT.

This rearrangement joins TRBV7-9 to TRBJ2-5; D possibly corresponds to TRBD1 (5 bases). Trimming took off 2 bases at V and 0 bases at J, with 7 bases between the two ends. The CDR3 has 14 amino acids. Germline V gene sequence: CDR1 SEHNR, CDR2 FQNEAQ (reference sequence). The CDR3 is CASSLQGYQETQYF. The DNA for the CDR3 is TGTGCCAGCAGCTTACAGGGTTACCAAGAGACCCAGTACTTC.

The chain combines TRBV7-9 with TRBJ2-1, with 11 positions matching TRBD1. After removal of 3 bases from V and 7 bases from J, the junction contained 8 bases not matched to a gene. The CDR3 is made up of 16 amino acids. In germline, CDR1 is SEHNR, CDR2 FQNEAQ (reference sequence). Here the CDR3 DNA reads TGTGCCAGCAGCTTGATTGGGGACAGGGGGTCTAATGAGCAGTTCTTC. Translated, it gives CASSLIGDRGSNEQFF. Variable domain in full (rest from reference TRBV7-9 and TRBJ2-1): DTGVSQNPRHKITKRGQNVTFRCDPISEHNRLYWYRQTLGQGPEFLTYFQNEAQLEKSRLLSDRFSAERPKGSFSTLEIQRTEQGDSAMYLCASSLIGDRGSNEQFFGPGTRLTVL.

The gene calls are TRBV19 and TRBJ2-2; 7 bases line up with TRBD1. J gave up 2 bases and V 7 bases, and 7 bases lay outside the gene matches. Germline V CDR1 and CDR2: LNHDA, SQIVND (reference sequence). The CDR3 has 15 residues. The CDR3, as DNA: TGTGCCAGTACTCAGACAGGGATTAACACCGGGGAGCTGTTTTTT. Residues: CASTQTGINTGELFF.